Following are 15 T cell receptor beta chains from one sample sequenced in a study of CXCR3-negative and CXCR3-positive naive CD8 T cells (dated by TCRdb to between 2018 and 2021). Reads for this sample came from a NextSeq 550. The Human TCR Profiling Kit (MiLaboratory) was used to prepare UMI-labeled 5' RACE TRB cDNA libraries. TCRdb reprocessed the reads and provides one entry for every CDR3 protein sequence; no DNA is given. This specimen's table enumerates 100,000 to 150,000 distinct CDR3 sequences. The top ten clonotypes cover 0.45% to 0.6% of the sample. Material for sequencing was naive CXCR3- CD8+ T cells from blood. The cell subset or site label, as the study defines it: CD45RO-CCR7+CD27+CD95- naive CD8+ T cells lacking CXCR3 (TNR3-). The source of these receptors is a human donor in good health. Some clones in this sample may be carry-over from other donors' samples.

The rearrangement joins TRBV28 to TRBJ2-1; the D call of TRBD2 rests on TCRdb alone, since no DNA is present to check it. Germline-derived CDR1 and CDR2 are MDHEN and SYDVKM. This CDR3 contains 14 residues. The CDR3 loop reads CASSLIAGDNEQFF.

The chain is built from TRBV29-1 and TRBJ1-2; the D call of TRBD1 rests on TCRdb alone, since no DNA is present to check it. The length of the CDR3 is 12 residues. The germline CDR1 and CDR2 sequences are SQVTM and ANQGSEA. CDR3 loop: CSADREDYGYTF.

The chain combines TRBV13 with TRBJ2-7. The CDR3 is 17 amino acids. Germline lookup yields CDR1 PRHDT and CDR2 FYEKMQ (reference sequence). CDR3 in amino acids: CASSLGRGERSTYEQYF.

The chain is built from TRBV29-1 and TRBJ2-1; without DNA, the TCRdb call of TRBD1 cannot be checked. The CDR3 is 13 residues long. Germline CDR1 SQVTM, CDR2 ANQGSEA. The CDR3 is CSVDSGQGPEQFF.

This chain links TRBV6-5 with TRBJ2-7. CDR3 length equals 14 residues. Germline CDR1 is MNHEY and CDR2 is SVGAGI. The chain's CDR3 is CASSYSDSSYEQYF.

The chain combines TRBV11-3 with TRBJ2-7. The CDR3 contains 14 residues. Germline values: CDR1 SGHNT, CDR2 YENEEA. The chain's CDR3 is CASSLDVSSYEQYF.

The chain has TRBV6-2 or TRBV6-3 and TRBJ2-7. Germline assignment: CDR1 MNHEY and CDR2 SVGEGT. CDR3 length: 12 amino acids. The CDR3 sequence: CASSSVSYEQYF.

The rearrangement joins TRBV7-9 to TRBJ2-7; TCRdb calls TRBD1, which cannot be checked without DNA. Per germline, CDR1 SEHNR and CDR2 FQNEAQ (reference sequence). The CDR3 is 14 amino acids. CDR3 protein: CASSLRQGVYEQYF.

This chain links TRBV7-3 with TRBJ2-3; TCRdb reports TRBD1, a call that lacks DNA to check it against. The CDR3 is 15 amino acids. The germline CDR1 and CDR2 sequences are SGHTA and FQGTGA. CDR3: CASSLTGVSADTQYF.

The rearrangement uses TRBV7-9 and TRBJ2-3; TCRdb indicates TRBD1, and absent DNA this call remains unverified. The germline CDR1 and CDR2 sequences are SEHNR and FQNEAQ (reference sequence). The CDR3 totals 15 residues. CDR3 sequence reads: CASSLTRGESDTQYF. The complete variable domain, with remaining parts taken from reference TRBV7-9 and TRBJ2-3, reads DTGVSQNPRHKITKRGQNVTFRCDPISEHNRLYWYRQTLGQGPEFLTYFQNEAQLEKSRLLSDRFSAERPKGSFSTLEIQRTEQGDSAMYLCASSLTRGESDTQYFGPGTRLTVL.

The chain employs TRBV27 and TRBJ2-7; absent DNA, TCRdb's TRBD2 call cannot be checked. Germline V gives CDR1 MNHEY, CDR2 SMNVEV (reference sequence). The CDR3 loop spans 14 amino acids. The CDR3 protein is CASSYDGALDEQYF.

The chain links TRBV9 to TRBJ2-1; TCRdb indicates TRBD1, and absent DNA this call remains unverified. Germline lookup yields CDR1 SGDLS and CDR2 YYNGEE. CDR3 length: 14 amino acids. The CDR3 here is CASSVGTGHNEQFF.

The chain is built from TRBV5-1 and TRBJ2-1; checking the TCRdb D call of TRBD2 is not possible without DNA. The CDR3 is 13 residues long. Germline V gene data show CDR1 as SGHRS and CDR2 as YFSETQ. CDR3 sequence reads: CASSALADNEQFF.

The chain carries TRBV28 and TRBJ2-7; with no DNA, the TCRdb D assignment of TRBD2 cannot be verified. This CDR3 is built from 15 residues. The germline CDR1 and CDR2 sequences are MDHEN and SYDVKM. This CDR3 reads CASSFRGRVGYEQYF.

This rearrangement joins TRBV12-3 or TRBV12-4 to TRBJ2-5; checking the TCRdb D call of TRBD1 is not possible without DNA. This CDR3 has 14 amino acids. CDR3 residues: CASKPAGCRETQYF.